Described below is a single T cell receptor (beta chain) sequence and its context. Nobody among the patients had been given any treatment before thyroid surgery. The data originate from a study of metastatic and nonmetastatic thyroid tumors. The overall study: Samples came from malignant and benign thyroid patients, and repertoires were compared across blood and tumor or nodule tissue.

TCRdb re-analyzed the PCR reads using MiXCR. The sample yields around 38,000 clones, 28% seen once. The CDR3 is 15 amino acids. The germline gives CDR1 MNHNS, CDR2 SASEGT. Trimming cost V 4 bases and J 4 bases, with 14 bases left between them. Material: blood. The rearrangement joins TRBV6-1 to TRBJ1-3; D gene unclear. This TCR was sampled from a male donor with papillary thyroid cancer or a benign thyroid nodule (not recorded which). Some clones in this sample may be carry-over from other donors' samples. The CDR3 bases are TGTGCCAGCAGTGTACATAGGGTAAAAGGAAACACCATATATTTT. This translates into CASSVHRVKGNTIYF.